This TCR beta chain emerged from a study of early T cells in non-severe SARS-CoV-2 infection. TCRdb recomputed calls from the 5' RACE reads with MiXCR, one row per CDR3 protein. The sample consists of 50,000 or so distinct CDR3 sequences, around 6% of them appearing once. The CDR3 runs 12 residues. V lost 8 bases and J 2 bases, leaving 10 bases between the germline ends. Many counts were recorded for this clonotype. The receptor was derived from an adult who was a healthcare worker with PCR-confirmed SARS-CoV-2 infection or an uninfected control (not recorded which). The chain combines TRBV12-3 or TRBV12-4 with TRBJ2-7, with D possibly matching TRBD1 (5 bases). The material sequenced was whole blood. The CDR3 here is CASQGSTYEQYF. CDR3 nucleotide sequence: TGTGCCAGCCAGGGATCCACCTACGAGCAGTACTTC.